The T cell receptor beta chain described here comes from a study of cytomegalovirus exposure and HLA in healthy donors. Background on the study: Of approximately 400 genotyped donors, approximately 84% clustered with self-reported Caucasian donors. Study-level points and caveats: Reports indicate that TCR beta sequences accurately predicted the HLA-A and HLA-B alleles of most subjects. Earlier results showed most TCR beta V segments being productive about 90% or about 30% of the time. Clonal expansion, a later analysis showed, was greater in HLA-associated TCR beta chains than in equally common others.

V was shortened by 1 base and J by 4 bases, with 10 bases between the two germline ends. The length of the CDR3 is 14 residues. CDR1 is SEHNR, CDR2 FQNEAQ, per germline (reference sequence). 13 Jbeta primers and 60 Vbeta primers were used for the PCR. Here immunoSEQ multiplex PCR was the method, and the copy in TCRdb shows in-frame clones only, minus some. Of 90,000 to 130,000 clones listed, around three quarters are singletons. Worth noting for this clone: Antigen: not known.

The TCR originated in a woman aged 25 to 39 in good health and CMV-seronegative. Sequencing was performed on PBMCs. The chain combines TRBV7-9 with TRBJ1-2, with TRBD1 as a possible D gene (5 bases). The CDR3: CASSLESGPYGYTF. Written as DNA, the CDR3 is TGTGCCAGCAGCTTAGAATCAGGGCCCTATGGCTACACCTTC.